Below, one T cell receptor beta chain is given with its context. This clone was counted a few times. Its antigen remains unidentified. No clone much larger than this one lies a single base away; base qualities are absent. Collaborating institutions collected whole blood in K2EDTA tubes following their own protocols. For TCRbeta analysis, collaborators shipped samples as frozen whole blood, isolated PBMCs, or DNA extracted from either of those sample types. The immunoSEQ Assay, a bias-controlled multiplex PCR, was used to amplify TCRbeta CDR3 regions from genomic DNA. In the authors' own workflow: Nucleated cell counts per sample were estimated from amplification of reference gene primers within the assay. Sequence reads were collapsed and filtered to measure the absolute abundance of every unique TCRbeta CDR3 rearrangement. For each sample, productive Simpson clonality was calculated as the square root of Simpson's diversity index over productive rearrangements. Imported from immuneACCESS, the table was reduced by TCRdb to in-frame sequences with V and J called. These copies leave out some clones; in studies compared against another copy, an unresolved V gene accounts for under half, and the cause of the remainder is not known. The V and J calls and clone size were taken over from that table, and D and trimming were inferred from the DNA. The sample table records some 44,000 clones; around 94% of these occur just once. The ten largest clones represent about 8.3% of the sample.

From the germline V gene, CDR1 is MDHEN and CDR2 is SYDVKM. Taken from cysteine to phenylalanine, the CDR3 has 17 residues. CDR3 DNA only is kept here, 51 bases in frame from base 1. The junction shows trimming of 1 base on V and 4 bases on J, plus 19 bases between the germline ends. The data stem from a study of blood T cell repertoires in COVID-19 (TCRdb year 2020). Concerning the study at large: Samples from collaborators originated in the United States, Italy and Spain and spanned both the acute and convalescent phases of COVID-19. The material from the prospective study consisted of cDNA or gDNA derived from T cells, B-cell-depleted T cells, or PBMCs. The repertoires were made available in a free public database intended to serve as a resource for research on the immune response to SARS-CoV-2. Subjects who had been exposed to COVID-19, were actively infected with it, or had recovered from it provided the deeply sampled blood TCRbeta repertoires that made up the dataset. Where available, HLA class I and class II types were taken from metadata supplied by the sample provider and were not determined by assay-based typing. Sample metadata almost always included a de-identified subject ID, COVID-19 status, age in years and sex. The samples were drawn from two sources: the first 160 participants of the ongoing ImmuneRACE study, and fewer than 1,500 subjects contributed by 6 global collaborators.

Overall study outcomes, separate from this receptor: How much clinical and demographic metadata was included differed by source and by participant, and the metadata was provided uncurated.

The sequenced sample consisted of peripheral blood. This chain joins TRBV28 to TRBJ1-1; matching of 5 bases hints at TRBD1 as the D gene. The source of this sequence is a man in his forties or fifties with active COVID-19. The CDR3 reads as follows: CASSLFGRVGPGTEAFF. The sequenced DNA is TGTGCCAGCAGTTTATTCGGCAGGGTGGGTCCGGGCACTGAAGCTTTCTTT.